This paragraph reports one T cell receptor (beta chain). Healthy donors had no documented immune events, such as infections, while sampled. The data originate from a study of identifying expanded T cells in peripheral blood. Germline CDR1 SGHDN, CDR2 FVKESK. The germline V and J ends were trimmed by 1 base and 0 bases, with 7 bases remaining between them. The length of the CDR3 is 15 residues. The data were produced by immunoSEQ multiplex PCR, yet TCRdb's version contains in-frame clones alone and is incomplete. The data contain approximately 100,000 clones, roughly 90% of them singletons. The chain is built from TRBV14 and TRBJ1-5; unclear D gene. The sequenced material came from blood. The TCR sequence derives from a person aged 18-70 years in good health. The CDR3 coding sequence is TGTGCCAGCAGCCAAGCCATTAATAGCAATCAGCCCCAGCATTTT. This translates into CASSQAINSNQPQHF.